This TCR beta chain was recovered during a study of blood T cell repertoires in COVID-19 (dated by TCRdb to 2018 to 2020). At the level of the whole study: Collaborator samples came from the United States, Italy and Spain and covered acute and convalescent phases of COVID-19. The material from the prospective study consisted of cDNA or gDNA derived from T cells, B-cell-depleted T cells, or PBMCs. The dataset comprised deeply sampled blood TCRbeta repertoires from subjects exposed to, actively infected with, or recovered from COVID-19. The repertoires were released in a freely available public database meant as a resource for research on the immune response to SARS-CoV-2. The samples were drawn from two sources: the first 160 participants of the ongoing ImmuneRACE study, and fewer than 1,500 subjects contributed by 6 global collaborators. Sample metadata almost always included a de-identified subject ID, COVID-19 status, age in years and sex. Where available, HLA class I and class II types were obtained from metadata supplied by the sample provider rather than from assay-based typing.

Turning to this clone: Its recognized antigen is unknown. No base quality information exists; no much larger clone differs at one position.

TCRbeta CDR3 regions were amplified from genomic DNA by means of the immunoSEQ Assay, a bias-controlled multiplex PCR. In the authors' own workflow: The number of nucleated cells in each sample was estimated by amplification of reference gene primers within the assay. Sequence reads were collapsed and filtered to measure the absolute abundance of every unique TCRbeta CDR3 rearrangement. For each sample, productive Simpson clonality was calculated by taking the square root of Simpson's diversity index across productive rearrangements. In TCRdb, the immuneACCESS table is reduced to in-frame sequences with V and J assigned. These tables do not hold every clone; where another copy was compared, an unresolved V gene accounts for under half, and the others remain unexplained. The D gene and trimming were derived from the DNA, and the V and J assignments and clone size from that table. Counted in this sample were about 78,000 clones; 80% to 95% of them appeared once. In total, the top ten clones hold 0.8% to 1.3% of the sample.

Broader findings and caveats from the paper: Clinical and demographic metadata were provided uncurated, with the amount varying by source and participant.

Each collaborating institution followed its own protocols to collect whole blood in K2EDTA tubes. For TCRbeta analysis, collaborators shipped samples in one of three forms: frozen whole blood, isolated PBMCs, or DNA extracted from either of those sample types. Here V drops 3 bases and J drops 0 bases, and the junction holds 2 bases not matched to any gene. From a lookup of the germline V gene, CDR1 and CDR2 are SGDLS and YYNGEE. The CDR3 covers 14 residues, taking in both the cysteine and the phenylalanine. Left in the record is the CDR3 DNA by itself, 42 bases read in frame from the first base. The TCR originated in a woman between 45 and 65 years old in a cohort sampled during active COVID-19. This chain joins TRBV9 to TRBJ2-7; TRBD1 fits 8 bases in the junction. What was sequenced was peripheral blood. In nucleotide form, the sequence is TGTGCCAGCAGCGCACAGGGGGACTCCTACGAGCAGTACTTC. Its translation is CASSAQGDSYEQYF.